The T cell receptor beta chain described here comes from a study of T cells in Graves' hyperthyroidism and ophthalmopathy. About the research overall: Peripheral blood was collected at initial diagnosis, before any treatment.

This clonotype has just a few counts. Its antigen remains unidentified. Looked up from germline, CDR1 is SNHLY and CDR2 is FYNNEI. There are 14 residues in the CDR3. Trimming removed 2 bases at V and 6 bases at J, with 10 bases between. Patients between 18 and 65 years old had hyperthyroidism, newly diagnosed and lasting under 2 months. Template material for amplifying TCR beta CDR3 regions consisted of RNA transcripts. Initially, a first-round RT-PCR of the TCR CDR3 employed the HTBI primer set. TCRdb called the multiplex PCR reads again in MiXCR, with one record for every CDR3 protein. The sample yields about 420,000 distinct CDR3 sequences, around 16% seen once. Study-wide points: In the blood, most expanded thyroid clonotypes above 0.001 appeared as well. By a 13 V-J model, ophthalmopathy was set apart from stable hyperthyroidism.

Sequenced: blood. The V gene is TRBV2, the J gene TRBJ2-2; D remains ambiguous. The sequence derives from a woman younger than 35 with Graves' hyperthyroidism. This CDR3 reads CASSERHQSGELFF. DNA for the CDR3: TGTGCCAGCAGTGAAAGACACCAGTCCGGGGAGCTGTTTTTT.